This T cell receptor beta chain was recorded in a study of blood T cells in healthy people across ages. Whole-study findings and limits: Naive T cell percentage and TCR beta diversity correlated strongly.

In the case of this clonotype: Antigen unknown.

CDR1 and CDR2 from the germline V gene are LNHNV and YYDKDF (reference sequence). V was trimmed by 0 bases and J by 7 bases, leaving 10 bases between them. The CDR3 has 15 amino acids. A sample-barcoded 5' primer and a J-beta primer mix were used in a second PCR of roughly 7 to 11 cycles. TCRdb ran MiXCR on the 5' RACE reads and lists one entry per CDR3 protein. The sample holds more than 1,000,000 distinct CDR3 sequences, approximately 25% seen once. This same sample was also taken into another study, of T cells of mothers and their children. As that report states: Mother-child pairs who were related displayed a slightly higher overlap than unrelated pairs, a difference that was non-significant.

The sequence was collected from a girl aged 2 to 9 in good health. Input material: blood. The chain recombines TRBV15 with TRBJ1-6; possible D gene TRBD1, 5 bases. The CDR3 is CATSRDLGGNSPLHF. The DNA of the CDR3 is TGTGCCACCAGCAGAGATTTGGGGGGGAATTCACCCCTCCACTTT.